These T cell receptor beta chains were read from a single sample in a study of regulatory T cells in long-lasting Graves disease. TCRdb passed the multiplex PCR reads through MiXCR, listing each CDR3 protein once. The sample comprises around 430,000 distinct CDR3 sequences, approximately 22% of which are singletons, and around 13% rests with the top ten. Here the sequenced sample was peripheral blood mononuclear cells (PBMCs), taken when the disease was refractory, from a patient treated with antithyroid drugs. These receptors all come from a female donor with Graves disease. CDR3s include the opening cysteine and the closing phenylalanine or tryptophan. A D gene is named only where the DNA matches it firmly. Clone size is not always given. Where it is, it says once, few, many or a class for expanded clones.

d_call clone_size j_call v_call cdr3_aa cdr3_nt
NA many TRBJ2-5 TRBV6-2/TRBV6-3 CASSPPHETQYF TGTGCCAGCAGTCCCCCTCACGAGACCCAGTACTTC
NA few TRBJ1-1 TRBV5-1 CASSGGSALNTEAFF TGCGCCAGCAGCGGAGGGTCCGCATTGAACACTGAAGCTTTCTTT
NA many TRBJ1-1 TRBV6-1 CASQFGNTEAFF TGTGCCAGTCAATTCGGGAACACTGAAGCTTTCTTT
NA many TRBJ1-1 TRBV28 CASSLDRGMNTEAFF TGTGCCAGCAGTTTGGATCGGGGAATGAACACTGAAGCTTTCTTT
NA many TRBJ2-5 TRBV7-3 CASGQGGSAETQYF TGTGCCAGCGGCCAGGGGGGGTCGGCAGAGACCCAGTACTTC
NA NA TRBJ1-1 TRBV7-2 CASSPSGWGATEAFF TGTGCCAGCAGCCCCTCCGGATGGGGGGCCACTGAAGCTTTCTTT
NA NA TRBJ1-3 TRBV20-1 CSARDRRDLSGNTIYF TGCAGTGCTAGAGATCGGAGGGACCTCTCTGGAAACACCATATATTTT
TRBD2 many TRBJ2-5 TRBV10-3 CATSGGGRLLQETQYF TGTGCCACCAGCGGGGGGGGCAGGCTCCTCCAAGAGACCCAGTACTTC
TRBD1 few TRBJ2-7 TRBV7-9 CASSPGQAILYEQYF TGTGCCAGCAGCCCGGGACAGGCGATCCTCTACGAGCAGTACTTC
NA many TRBJ2-5 TRBV12-5 CASGLGNQETQYF TGTGCTAGTGGTTTAGGTAACCAAGAGACCCAGTACTTC
NA NA TRBJ1-3 TRBV5-1 CASSDQNFSGNTIYF TGCGCCAGCAGCGATCAGAATTTCTCTGGAAACACCATATATTTT
NA NA TRBJ2-3 TRBV28 CASSFGGPLPDTQYF TGTGCCAGCAGTTTCGGGGGGCCCCTGCCAGATACGCAGTATTTT
TRBD1 many TRBJ1-6 TRBV2 CASSELQGISPLHF TGTGCCAGCAGTGAACTACAGGGGATTTCACCCCTCCACTTT
NA many TRBJ1-4 TRBV6-1 CASSALGAGKLFF TGTGCCAGCAGTGCCCTCGGGGCGGGAAAACTGTTTTTT